In this sample, the clone carrying this T cell receptor (beta chain) turned up many times. Antigen unknown. The CDR3 is 13 amino acids. Germline CDR1 DFQATT, CDR2 SNEGSKA (reference sequence). V lost 6 bases and J lost 2, with 8 bases in between. The sample comes from a study of T cell repertoires in cytomegalovirus infection. Turning to the study itself: Carrying CMV and the relevant HLA type showed in public TCR beta signatures. The study, taken as a whole, reports: HLA-C-restricted, CMV-specific TCR beta clonotypes were dominant ex vivo.

MiXCR, run by TCRdb on the reads, gives a single entry per CDR3 protein. Here the sample spans 130,000 or so distinct CDR3 sequences, roughly 6.5% being singletons. J is TRBJ2-6 and V is TRBV20-1; D is ambiguous. Sequencing was performed on PBMCs. The clonotype comes from a human donor in good health (CMV status not recorded). Some clones in this sample may be carry-over from other donors' samples. CDR3 in DNA: TGCAGTGCAAGAAATCCTGGGGCCAACGTCCTGACTTTC. This encodes CSARNPGANVLTF.